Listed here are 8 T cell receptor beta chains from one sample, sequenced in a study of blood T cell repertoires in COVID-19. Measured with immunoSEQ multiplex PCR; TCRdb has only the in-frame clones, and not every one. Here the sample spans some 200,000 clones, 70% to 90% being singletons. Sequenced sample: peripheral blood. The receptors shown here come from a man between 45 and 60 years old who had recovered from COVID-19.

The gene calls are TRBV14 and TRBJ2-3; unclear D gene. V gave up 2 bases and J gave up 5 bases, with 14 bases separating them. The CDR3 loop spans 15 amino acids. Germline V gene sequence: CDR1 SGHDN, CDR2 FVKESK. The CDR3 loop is CASSQFVARRDTQYF. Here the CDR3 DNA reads TGTGCCAGCAGCCAATTCGTGGCTAGAAGAGATACGCAGTATTTT.

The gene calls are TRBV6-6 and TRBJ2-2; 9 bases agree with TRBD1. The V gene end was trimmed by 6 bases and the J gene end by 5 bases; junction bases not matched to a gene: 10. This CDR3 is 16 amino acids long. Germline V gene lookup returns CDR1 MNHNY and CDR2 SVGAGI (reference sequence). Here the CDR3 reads CASSLGTGRRTGELFF. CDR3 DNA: TGTGCCAGCAGCCTAGGGACAGGGCGGCGGACCGGGGAGCTGTTTTTT.

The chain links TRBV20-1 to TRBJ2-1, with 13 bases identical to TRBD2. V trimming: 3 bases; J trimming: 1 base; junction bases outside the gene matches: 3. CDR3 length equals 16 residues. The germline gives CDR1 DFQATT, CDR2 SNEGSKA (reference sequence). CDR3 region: CSASKGLAGSYNEQFF. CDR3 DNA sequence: TGCAGTGCTAGTAAGGGACTAGCGGGATCCTACAATGAGCAGTTCTTC.

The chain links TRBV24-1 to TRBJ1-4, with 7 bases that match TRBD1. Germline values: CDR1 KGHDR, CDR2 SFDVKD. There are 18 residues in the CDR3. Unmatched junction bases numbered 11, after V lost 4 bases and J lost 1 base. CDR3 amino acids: CATSDAGTAGLTNEKLFF. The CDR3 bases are TGTGCCACCAGTGACGCCGGGACAGCGGGCCTAACTAATGAAAAACTGTTTTTT.

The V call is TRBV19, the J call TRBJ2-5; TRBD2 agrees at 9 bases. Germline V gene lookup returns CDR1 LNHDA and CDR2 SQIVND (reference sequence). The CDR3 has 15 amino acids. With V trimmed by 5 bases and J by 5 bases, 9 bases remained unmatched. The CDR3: CASSPRTSVGETQYF. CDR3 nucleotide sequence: TGTGCCAGTAGTCCCCGGACTAGCGTTGGGGAGACCCAGTACTTC.

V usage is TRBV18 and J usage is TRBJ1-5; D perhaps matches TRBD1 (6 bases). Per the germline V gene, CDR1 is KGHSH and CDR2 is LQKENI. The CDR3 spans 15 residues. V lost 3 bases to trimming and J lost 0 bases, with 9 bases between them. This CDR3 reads CASSPRGGSNQPQHF. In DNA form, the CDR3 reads TGTGCCAGCTCACCTAGGGGGGGTAGCAATCAGCCCCAGCATTTT.

The CDR3 here is CASIGGSGTDTQYF. The CDR3 coding sequence is TGTGCCAGTATCGGCGGGAGCGGGACAGATACGCAGTATTTT. The rearrangement joins TRBV19 to TRBJ2-3; 7 nucleotides align to TRBD2. The ends lost 7 bases at V and 3 bases at J; junction bases unmatched: 7. Germline V gene data show CDR1 as LNHDA and CDR2 as SQIVND (reference sequence). The CDR3 is made up of 14 amino acids. The whole variable domain, filled in from reference TRBV19 and TRBJ2-3, reads DGGITQSPKYLFRKEGQNVTLSCEQNLNHDAMYWYRQDPGQGLRLIYYSQIVNDFQKGDIAEGYSVSREKKESFPLTVTSAQKNPTAFYLCASIGGSGTDTQYFGPGTRLTVL.

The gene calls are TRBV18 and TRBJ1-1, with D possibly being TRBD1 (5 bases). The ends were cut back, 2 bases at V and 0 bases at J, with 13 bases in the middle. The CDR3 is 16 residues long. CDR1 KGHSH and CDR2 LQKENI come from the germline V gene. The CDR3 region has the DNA TGTGCCAGCTCACCATCGGGGGGGTCACTGAACACTGAAGCTTTCTTT. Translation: CASSPSGGSLNTEAFF.